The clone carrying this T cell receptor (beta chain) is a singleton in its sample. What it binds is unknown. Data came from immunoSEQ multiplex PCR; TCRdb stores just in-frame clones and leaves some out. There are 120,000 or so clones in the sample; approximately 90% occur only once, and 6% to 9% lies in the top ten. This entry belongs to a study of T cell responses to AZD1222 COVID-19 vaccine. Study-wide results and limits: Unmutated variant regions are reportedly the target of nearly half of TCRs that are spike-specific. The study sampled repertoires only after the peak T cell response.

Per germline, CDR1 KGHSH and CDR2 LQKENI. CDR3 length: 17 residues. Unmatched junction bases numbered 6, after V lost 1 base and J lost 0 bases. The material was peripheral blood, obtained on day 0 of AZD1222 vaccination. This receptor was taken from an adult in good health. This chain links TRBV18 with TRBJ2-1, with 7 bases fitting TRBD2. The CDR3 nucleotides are TGTGCCAGCTCACCACGTAATCCTAGCGGCTCCTACAATGAGCAGTTCTTC. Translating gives CASSPRNPSGSYNEQFF.